This T cell receptor beta chain appears in the sequencing data of a study of T cells after posttransplantation cyclophosphamide. Overall study findings and caveats: Tissue-infiltrating T cells from skin or gut overlapped little with blood T cells.

As concerns this clone: The antigen is undetermined.

Methotrexate plus calcineurin inhibitor accompanied controls' myeloablative marrow transplants; sampling was 1 year later. Libraries were prepared by immunoSEQ multiplex PCR; TCRdb keeps only in-frame clonotypes and omits some of them. Among some 17,000 clones listed, roughly 80% were seen once. The sequence came from a young adult male patient who received an allogeneic stem cell transplant from an unrelated donor, was CMV-positive, and had acute and chronic GVHD. Some T cells may have originated in the graft donor. The source material was PBMCs, sampled roughly 460 days after allogeneic stem cell transplant with calcineurin inhibitor and methotrexate.

CDR3 sequence reads: CASSQVPEAYEQYF. DNA for the CDR3: TGCGCCAGCAGCCAAGTCCCGGAGGCCTACGAGCAGTACTTC. The chain recombines TRBV4-3 with TRBJ2-7; D may be TRBD2 (5 bases). Deletions cut 1 base from V and 2 bases from J, with 9 bases between. This CDR3 is built from 14 residues. From germline, CDR1 is LGHNA and CDR2 YSLEER.